This is a list of T cell receptor beta chains from one sample in a study of early T cells in non-severe SARS-CoV-2 infection. TCRdb reprocessed the 5' RACE reads via MiXCR and lists one record per CDR3 protein. Here the sample spans more than 45,000 distinct CDR3 sequences, around 13% being singletons. Input material: whole blood. These receptors all come from an adult who was a healthcare worker with PCR-confirmed SARS-CoV-2 infection or an uninfected control (not recorded which). The CDR3 runs from the conserved cysteine through the conserved F or W. Fields, in order: J gene, V gene, D gene, clone size, CDR3 DNA, CDR3 protein. The D gene is left open where the match is weak. Not every row has a clone size; where given, it reads once, few, many or a size class.

TRBJ1-2 TRBV29-1 TRBD1 NA TGCAGCGTTGAAGGAGGGGGCGAAGTAGATGGCTACACCTTC CSVEGGGEVDGYTF
TRBJ2-1 TRBV6-1 TRBD2 many TGTGCCAGCAGTCCCCTAGCGGGGGGGCCGGATGAGCAGTTCTTC CASSPLAGGPDEQFF
TRBJ2-1 TRBV20-1 TRBD1 few TGCAGTGCTATCCCGGGACAGGCTTATGAGCAGTTCTTC CSAIPGQAYEQFF
TRBJ1-4 TRBV3-1 TRBD1 many TGTGCCAGCAGCCAAGGAGGGGGCGATGAAAAACTGTTTTTT CASSQGGGDEKLFF
TRBJ2-5 TRBV12-3/TRBV12-4 TRBD2 many TGTGCCAGCAGTCCAGTCTTGGGACTAGCGGAAGAGACCCAGTACTTC CASSPVLGLAEETQYF
TRBJ1-2 TRBV29-1 NA few TGCAGCGTTGTAAGACAGGTCAATGGCTACACCTTC CSVVRQVNGYTF
TRBJ2-2 TRBV25-1 NA NA TGTGCCAGCAGTGAATATGGGGGATACACCGGGGAGCTGTTTTTT CASSEYGGYTGELFF
TRBJ1-2 TRBV2 NA many TGTGCCAGCAAATATACAGAGAGGGGTTATGGCTACACCTTC CASKYTERGYGYTF
TRBJ2-7 TRBV7-2 NA many TGTGCCAGCAGCCACCCAAATCACTACGAGCAGTACTTC CASSHPNHYEQYF
TRBJ1-1 TRBV15 NA many TGTGCCACCAGCAGAGATCTCGGGGTCTCTGAAGCTTTCTTT CATSRDLGVSEAFF
TRBJ2-3 TRBV10-3 NA many TGTGCCATCAGTGAATCGGTTCGGCCGAGGGGTCGGGATACGCAGTATTTT CAISESVRPRGRDTQYF
TRBJ2-4 TRBV2 TRBD2 many TGTGCCAGCAGGCTAAAGTCCGGGACTAGCGGGAGGGCCGGCATTCAGTACTTC CASRLKSGTSGRAGIQYF
TRBJ2-3 TRBV29-1 TRBD1 NA TGCAGCGTTGAAGACAGGGGGCATAGCACAGATACGCAGTATTTT CSVEDRGHSTDTQYF
TRBJ2-3 TRBV5-6 TRBD1 NA TGTGCCAGCAGCCTCCCGGGACAGGGAAGTACGCAGTATTTT CASSLPGQGSTQYF
TRBJ2-3 TRBV7-2 NA few TGTGCCAGCAGCTCCGCCCCCCGCACAGATACGCAGTATTTT CASSSAPRTDTQYF
TRBJ2-1 TRBV5-5 NA NA TGTGCCAGCAGCTTCTCTCCGCGGACGGATTACAATGAGCAGTTCTTC CASSFSPRTDYNEQFF
TRBJ2-5 TRBV3-1 TRBD2 many TGTGCCAGCAGCCAACAGACTAGCGGGTTCCAAGAGACCCAGTACTTC CASSQQTSGFQETQYF
TRBJ2-5 TRBV7-2 NA NA TGTGCCAGCAGTCACGACACGAGGGAGACCCAGTACTTC CASSHDTRETQYF
TRBJ1-2 TRBV18 NA NA TGTGCCAGCTCAGGAAAGTCAGGGGCTGATGGCTACACCTTC CASSGKSGADGYTF
TRBJ2-5 TRBV11-3 NA many TGTGCCAGCAGCTTAGGCAGCACGAAGACCCAGTACTTC CASSLGSTKTQYF
TRBJ2-4 TRBV6-1 NA many TGTGCCAGCAGGATGGGGGGAACCAAAAACATTCAGTACTTC CASRMGGTKNIQYF
TRBJ2-7 TRBV29-1 TRBD2 NA TGCAGCGCCACTAGCGGCGGGGTCGAGCAGTACTTC CSATSGGVEQYF
TRBJ2-7 TRBV12-3/TRBV12-4 NA few TGTGCCAGCAGTTTGGGGGCAGGGTACGAGCAGTACTTC CASSLGAGYEQYF
TRBJ1-3 TRBV7-2 NA NA TGTGCCAGCAGCGCCCCCGGAAACACCATATATTTT CASSAPGNTIYF
TRBJ2-7 TRBV28 NA NA TGTGCCAGCAGTTTGAAGTACGAGCAGTACTTC CASSLKYEQYF
TRBJ2-4 TRBV18 NA many TGTGCCAGCTCACTTGCCTGGGACCTAGCCAAAAACATTCAGTACTTC CASSLAWDLAKNIQYF
TRBJ2-7 TRBV19 TRBD1 many TGTGCCAGTATAACCCCACAGGGGGCCCACGAGCAGTACTTC CASITPQGAHEQYF
TRBJ2-5 TRBV9 NA many TGTGCCAGCAGCTCTGGGTTGACCCAGTACTTC CASSSGLTQYF
TRBJ2-6 TRBV3-1 NA many TGTGCCAGCAGACCCAGCCCCGCCGGGGCCAACGTCCTGACTTTC CASRPSPAGANVLTF
TRBJ2-1 TRBV20-1 NA NA TGCAGTGCTAGCTTTGGGGCTAGCGATGAGCAGTTCTTC CSASFGASDEQFF
TRBJ2-1 TRBV29-1 TRBD2 NA TGCAGCGGCGGGACTAGCGGGCTAAATGAGCAGTTCTTC CSGGTSGLNEQFF
TRBJ1-1 TRBV5-1 TRBD1 many TGCGCCAGCAGCACCGACAGGGGGCCTGAAGCTTTCTTT CASSTDRGPEAFF
TRBJ2-6 TRBV30 TRBD1 few TGTGCCTGGAGTGCACAGGGGGGTAGGACTCTCTCTGGGGCCAACGTCCTGACTTTC CAWSAQGGRTLSGANVLTF
TRBJ2-2 TRBV7-9 NA many TGTGCCAGCAGCCCCCTAAGGGGATACACCGGGGAGCTGTTTTTT CASSPLRGYTGELFF
TRBJ2-7 TRBV5-1 TRBD1 NA TGCGCCAGCAGCGCGACAGGGACCTACGAGCAGTACTTC CASSATGTYEQYF
TRBJ1-6 TRBV7-3 NA few TGTGCCAGCAGCCCGACGGACCGACTTTATAATTCACCCCTCCACTTT CASSPTDRLYNSPLHF
TRBJ1-6 TRBV3-1 NA few TGTGCCAGCAGCCAAGATTGGGGTCGCTGGCAGGCCTTCTGGAATTCACCCCTCCACTTT CASSQDWGRWQAFWNSPLHF
TRBJ1-4 TRBV12-3/TRBV12-4 NA NA TGTGCCAGCAGTTTTAGGACAGCAACTAATGAAAAACTGTTTTTT CASSFRTATNEKLFF
TRBJ2-5 TRBV20-1 NA many TGCAGTGCTAGAGCCCCCCGGGGGACCGGCGAGACCCAGTACTTC CSARAPRGTGETQYF
TRBJ1-5 TRBV27 TRBD1 many TGTGCCAGCAGTTCCCTAAGACAGGGAAGGGCCAATCAGCCCCAGCATTTT CASSSLRQGRANQPQHF
TRBJ1-2 TRBV29-1 NA many TGCAGCGTTGGGGCTGGGAATGGCTACACCTTC CSVGAGNGYTF
TRBJ1-5 TRBV12-3/TRBV12-4 NA many TGTGCCAGCAGTTACCGCTCCTGGATGAGCAATCAGCCCCAGCATTTT CASSYRSWMSNQPQHF
TRBJ2-2 TRBV20-1 NA many TGCAGTGCTAGGGGGATGCGGGTAGCGAGCACCGGGGAGCTGTTTTTT CSARGMRVASTGELFF
TRBJ2-7 TRBV12-3/TRBV12-4 TRBD1 once TGTGCCAGCAGTATCCCGACAGGGGGCTACGAGCAGTACTTC CASSIPTGGYEQYF
TRBJ1-6 TRBV27 NA NA TGTGCCAGCAGTTCCTTCCCGGAGGGGAATTCACCCCTCCACTTT CASSSFPEGNSPLHF
TRBJ1-5 TRBV30 NA NA TGTGCCTGGAGTGTTAGTAGCAATCAGCCCCAGCATTTT CAWSVSSNQPQHF
TRBJ1-1 TRBV2 NA NA TGTGCCAGCAGTTTGGCCCCGAACACTGAAGCTTTCTTT CASSLAPNTEAFF
TRBJ1-6 TRBV3-1 NA many TGTGCCAGCAGCCAAGATTTCCGTGTTTCACCCCTCCACTTT CASSQDFRVSPLHF
TRBJ2-7 TRBV28 TRBD2 many TGCGCCAGCGGGATCCGGGGCCTGAGGGACTACGAGCAGTACTTC CASGIRGLRDYEQYF
TRBJ2-7 TRBV7-2 NA many TGTGCCAGCAGCTTAGAAGCCGAAAAGGAGCAGTACTTC CASSLEAEKEQYF